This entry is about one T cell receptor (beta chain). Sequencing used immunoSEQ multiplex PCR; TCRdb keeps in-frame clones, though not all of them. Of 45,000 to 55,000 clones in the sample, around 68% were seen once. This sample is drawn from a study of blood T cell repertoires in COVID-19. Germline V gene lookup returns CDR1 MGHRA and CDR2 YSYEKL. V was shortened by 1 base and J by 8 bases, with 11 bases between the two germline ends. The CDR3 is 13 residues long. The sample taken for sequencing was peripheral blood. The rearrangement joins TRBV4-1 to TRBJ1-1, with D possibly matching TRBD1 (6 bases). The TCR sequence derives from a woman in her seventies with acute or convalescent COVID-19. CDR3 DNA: TGCGCCAGCAGCCAAGTTTCGGGACAAGAAGCTTTCTTT. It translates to CASSQVSGQEAFF.